This TCR beta chain was sequenced during a study of T cell repertoires in cytomegalovirus infection. One entry per CDR3 protein results from TCRdb running MiXCR on the reads. The sample contains a few hundred thousand distinct CDR3 sequences, less than 9.5% of which appear only once. CDR3 length: 21 residues. With V trimmed by 0 bases and J by 2 bases, 16 bases remained unmatched. CDR1 and CDR2 (germline): LGHNA, YSLEER. This clonotype was detected ten times or more. Sequences were obtained from PBMCs. The sequence was collected from a human donor in good health (CMV status not recorded). Some clones in this sample may be carry-over from other donors' samples. The chain employs TRBV4-3 and TRBJ2-5; 12 nucleotides align to TRBD2. CDR3 nucleotide sequence: TGCGCCAGCAGCCAAGATTTGAGACTAGCGGGAGTCAGGATAGGGCAAGAGACCCAGTACTTC. Translating it yields CASSQDLRLAGVRIGQETQYF.